The present entry profiles one TCR beta chain with its context. Its antigen has not been determined. No quality values exist for individual bases; no much larger clone is one base distant. To prepare the library, RT-PCR was applied. The sample was run on an Illumina HiSeq 2500. TCRdb passed the public sequencing reads through fastp at Q25 and MiXCR, retaining productive beta sequences. Rows with a matching CDR3 protein are joined into one entry that keeps the most common DNA and genes. A total of about 830,000 distinct CDR3 sequences appear in this sample, about 18% of them only once. Clones ranked in the top ten supply roughly 11% of the sample. The data belong to a study of response to subunit inactivated influenza vaccine (dated by TCRdb to the late 2010s). Concerning the study at large: To follow how T cells responded to a trivalent subunit inactivated influenza vaccine, the researchers relied on deep quantitative profiling of the T cell receptor repertoire. The paper's findings and limits, for the study overall: It was suggested by the authors that each seasonal influenza vaccination may recruit only a limited number of new T cells.

For CDR1 and CDR2, the germline V gene (reference sequence) lists SGHKS and YYEKEE. V gives up 4 bases and J gives up 2 bases, and the segment between their germline ends measures 13 bases. Counted from cysteine to phenylalanine, this CDR3 has 15 amino acids. Of all the DNA, just the CDR3 is kept, 45 bases in frame from base 1. The receptor was isolated from a middle-aged man who received an inactivated influenza vaccine. Donor details come from another sample of the same person, matched by shared clones. The chain is made from TRBV5-5 and TRBJ2-1; the D gene could be TRBD1 or TRBD2, each one agreeing over 6 bases. This specimen consisted of PBMCs from blood, obtained around 5 days after vaccination. The bases read TGTGCCAGCAGCCGGCGGGACATTACCTACAATGAGCAGTTCTTC. Its amino acids are CASSRRDITYNEQFF.